This TCR beta chain is from a study of neurological immune-mediated disorders. The study's findings and limits: Private repertoires in all groups were suggested by the finding that expanded clones across subjects shared no CDR3 amino acid sequences.

Concerning this clonotype: Its antigen is still unknown.

Synthesis of cDNA was accomplished via 5'RACE employing 10-nucleotide random UMIs. Every sequencing run produced over 160 million TCR-beta sequences, and the sequences from any one run covered 15-18 subjects. Each CDR3 protein gets one entry after TCRdb re-called the 5' RACE reads with MiXCR. The sample includes some 38,000 distinct CDR3 sequences, less than 15% of them seen just once. Source material was 2 million unsorted PBMCs, stored at -80 °C in RNAlater. Trimming removed 3 bases from V and 6 bases from J, with 12 bases in between. Germline assignment: CDR1 SGHTA and CDR2 FQGNSA. CDR3 length equals 15 residues.

Sequenced sample: PBMCs. The rearrangement joins TRBV7-2 to TRBJ1-6, with a tentative D call TRBD1 (5 bases). The sequence derives from a woman in her forties or fifties with HTLV-1-associated myelopathy (HAM/TSP). The CDR3 spells CASSFLSGSNSPLHF. In DNA form, the CDR3 reads TGTGCCAGCAGCTTTCTGTCAGGGAGTAATTCACCCCTCCACTTT.